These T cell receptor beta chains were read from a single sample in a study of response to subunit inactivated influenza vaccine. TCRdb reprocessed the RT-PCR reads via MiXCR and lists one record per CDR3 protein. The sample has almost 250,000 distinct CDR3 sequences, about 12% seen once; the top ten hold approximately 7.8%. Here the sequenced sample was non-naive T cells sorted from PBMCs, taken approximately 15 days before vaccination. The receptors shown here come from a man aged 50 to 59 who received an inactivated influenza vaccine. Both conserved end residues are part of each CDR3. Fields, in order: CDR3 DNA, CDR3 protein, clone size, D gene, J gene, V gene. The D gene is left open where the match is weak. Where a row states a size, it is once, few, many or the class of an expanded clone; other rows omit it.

DNA: TGCGCCAGCAAGTCCGGGGGCACCGGGGAGCTGTTTTTT
CDR3: CASKSGGTGELFF
size: few
D: NA
J: TRBJ2-2
V: TRBV5-1

DNA: TGCAGTGCGACCCAGGAGGGGGGGCCGCCCCAGCATTTT
CDR3: CSATQEGGPPQHF
size: NA
D: NA
J: TRBJ1-5
V: TRBV20-1

DNA: TGTGCCAGCAGTTGGAACAGGGTGAACACTGAAGCTTTCTTT
CDR3: CASSWNRVNTEAFF
size: few
D: NA
J: TRBJ1-1
V: TRBV27

DNA: TGTGCCAGCAGTCGAAGGACAGCAGATAATTCACCCCTCCACTTT
CDR3: CASSRRTADNSPLHF
size: NA
D: NA
J: TRBJ1-6
V: TRBV6-1

DNA: TGTGCCAGCAGCCTCGCGGCCCCAGGCGGCTACACCTTC
CDR3: CASSLAAPGGYTF
size: many
D: NA
J: TRBJ1-2
V: TRBV7-2

DNA: TGTGCCAGCAGCGGTACAGGGGGAGTTTCACCCCTCCACTTT
CDR3: CASSGTGGVSPLHF
size: many
D: TRBD1
J: TRBJ1-6
V: TRBV7-9

DNA: TGCGCCAGCAGCCAACGAACCGGGGCAGATACAACCTACGAGCAGTACTTC
CDR3: CASSQRTGADTTYEQYF
size: many
D: NA
J: TRBJ2-7
V: TRBV4-3

DNA: TGTGCCAGCAGTTACGGGTCCGGGGAGACAGATACGCAGTATTTT
CDR3: CASSYGSGETDTQYF
size: few
D: NA
J: TRBJ2-3
V: TRBV6-6

DNA: TGCAGCGTTTCGGGATCTTGGGGAGATACGCAGTATTTT
CDR3: CSVSGSWGDTQYF
size: NA
D: NA
J: TRBJ2-3
V: TRBV29-1

DNA: TGTGCCAGCAGCTCCAGGACCTCCTACGAGCAGTACTTC
CDR3: CASSSRTSYEQYF
size: few
D: NA
J: TRBJ2-7
V: TRBV7-2

DNA: TGTGCCAGCAGCCCTATCGGGGGGCCAGCCTACGAGCAGTACTTC
CDR3: CASSPIGGPAYEQYF
size: many
D: NA
J: TRBJ2-7
V: TRBV7-6

DNA: TGTGCCAGCAGCTCCAGGACGGGCGAGGACTATGGCTACACCTTC
CDR3: CASSSRTGEDYGYTF
size: few
D: NA
J: TRBJ1-2
V: TRBV7-9

DNA: TGTGCCAGCAGCCCAGGACAGTCCTCTTATGAAAAACTGTTTTTT
CDR3: CASSPGQSSYEKLFF
size: few
D: NA
J: TRBJ1-4
V: TRBV7-9

DNA: TGCGCCAGCAGCCCCCCCCCCTTTGGGGAGCGGTTCTTC
CDR3: CASSPPPFGERFF
size: NA
D: NA
J: TRBJ2-1
V: TRBV4-1

DNA: TGTGCCAGCAGTTCAACAGGGACCTATAATTCACCCCTCCACTTT
CDR3: CASSSTGTYNSPLHF
size: many
D: NA
J: TRBJ1-6
V: TRBV28

DNA: TGCAGTGCCACCCCTGGTGGCGGGAGGGCCCGCGAGCAGTACTTC
CDR3: CSATPGGGRAREQYF
size: many
D: TRBD2
J: TRBJ2-7
V: TRBV20-1

DNA: TGTGCCAGCAGTTCGGGGGTGGGATTAATATTCTACGAGCAGTACTTC
CDR3: CASSSGVGLIFYEQYF
size: few
D: NA
J: TRBJ2-7
V: TRBV27

DNA: TGTGCCAGCAACAGGGCGGGACTAGGGGAAGAGACCCAGTACTTC
CDR3: CASNRAGLGEETQYF
size: few
D: TRBD2
J: TRBJ2-5
V: TRBV25-1

DNA: TGCAGTGCGCCCGAAGCGGGTAGGTCCTACAATGAGCAGTTCTTC
CDR3: CSAPEAGRSYNEQFF
size: NA
D: NA
J: TRBJ2-1
V: TRBV20-1

DNA: TGCAGCGTGGACAGGGGGAACTATGGCTACACCTTC
CDR3: CSVDRGNYGYTF
size: many
D: TRBD1
J: TRBJ1-2
V: TRBV29-1

DNA: TGTGCCAGCAGCGTAGTGGGGTACACTGAAGCTTTCTTT
CDR3: CASSVVGYTEAFF
size: NA
D: NA
J: TRBJ1-1
V: TRBV9

DNA: TGTGCCAGCAGTTTAGCGGGGGGGCCGTCTGAGCAGTTCTTC
CDR3: CASSLAGGPSEQFF
size: NA
D: NA
J: TRBJ2-1
V: TRBV12-3/TRBV12-4

DNA: TGCGCCAGCAGCTTGGGGACTAGCGCCACAGATACGCAGTATTTT
CDR3: CASSLGTSATDTQYF
size: NA
D: TRBD2
J: TRBJ2-3
V: TRBV5-1

DNA: TGCGCCAGCAGCCGTGACAGCCAGAGCTCCTACAATGAGCAGTTCTTC
CDR3: CASSRDSQSSYNEQFF
size: many
D: NA
J: TRBJ2-1
V: TRBV4-3

DNA: TGCAGCGTTGTGGGGGACAGGGGGGAGACCCAGTACTTC
CDR3: CSVVGDRGETQYF
size: many
D: TRBD1
J: TRBJ2-5
V: TRBV29-1

DNA: TGTGCCAGCAGCTCGAGATTTAGGGGGAGAATGGATGAGCAGTTCTTC
CDR3: CASSSRFRGRMDEQFF
size: few
D: NA
J: TRBJ2-1
V: TRBV11-1

DNA: TGTGCCAGCAGCTTGGACGGCCTGGGAATCGGGTATGGCTACACCTTC
CDR3: CASSLDGLGIGYGYTF
size: NA
D: NA
J: TRBJ1-2
V: TRBV5-4

DNA: TGCAGTGCTAGGGGGCCTATAACGGGAGATACGCAGTATTTT
CDR3: CSARGPITGDTQYF
size: NA
D: NA
J: TRBJ2-3
V: TRBV20-1

DNA: TGTGCCAGTAGTACCCGCAGAGAGGGGCGCAATCAGCCCCAGCATTTT
CDR3: CASSTRREGRNQPQHF
size: few
D: NA
J: TRBJ1-5
V: TRBV19

DNA: TGTGCCAGCAGTTTCGGCGGACCCGCTCCCTACGAGCAGTACTTC
CDR3: CASSFGGPAPYEQYF
size: few
D: NA
J: TRBJ2-7
V: TRBV28

DNA: TGCAGTGCTAGTTTTGGGACAGGGTTTCATAGCAATCAGCCCCAGCATTTT
CDR3: CSASFGTGFHSNQPQHF
size: NA
D: TRBD1
J: TRBJ1-5
V: TRBV20-1

DNA: TGCGCCAGCAGCCGGAGACTAGGTCAAGCCGGGGAGCTGTTTTTT
CDR3: CASSRRLGQAGELFF
size: many
D: NA
J: TRBJ2-2
V: TRBV4-3

DNA: TGTGCCAGCAGTTTAACGCCCTTGAGGAATTCACCCCTCCACTTT
CDR3: CASSLTPLRNSPLHF
size: many
D: NA
J: TRBJ1-6
V: TRBV27

DNA: TGTGCCAGCAGCGCAGGGGCCACGGCGGGCAATCAGCCCCAGCATTTT
CDR3: CASSAGATAGNQPQHF
size: many
D: NA
J: TRBJ1-5
V: TRBV9

DNA: TGTGCCAGCAGCCCCTATCTCAACGCAGGGGCCGTTAACTATGGCTACACCTTC
CDR3: CASSPYLNAGAVNYGYTF
size: NA
D: NA
J: TRBJ1-2
V: TRBV3-1

DNA: TGCAGTTCCCTAGGCCCGGGGGCGGGGAATGAGCAGTTCTTC
CDR3: CSSLGPGAGNEQFF
size: NA
D: NA
J: TRBJ2-1
V: TRBV20-1

DNA: TGTGCCATCAGCGTGGCGGGGGGCAGCAATGAGCAGTTCTTC
CDR3: CAISVAGGSNEQFF
size: few
D: TRBD2
J: TRBJ2-1
V: TRBV10-3

DNA: TGTGCCAGCAGCTTCCCTGCCGCTGCAGGGGGGCAGTTCTTC
CDR3: CASSFPAAAGGQFF
size: NA
D: TRBD1
J: TRBJ2-1
V: TRBV7-2

DNA: TGTGCCAGCAGCTTAAGCGCGGTCGGGCGGGCAAACTACAATGAGCAGTTCTTC
CDR3: CASSLSAVGRANYNEQFF
size: NA
D: NA
J: TRBJ2-1
V: TRBV7-3

DNA: TGTGCCAGCAGCCAGTACTACCCCCCTTACGAGCAGTACTTC
CDR3: CASSQYYPPYEQYF
size: NA
D: NA
J: TRBJ2-7
V: TRBV3-1

DNA: TGCGCCAGCAGCCAAGCGGGGGTACTGACAGGGGCGAACACTGAAGCTTTCTTT
CDR3: CASSQAGVLTGANTEAFF
size: few
D: TRBD1
J: TRBJ1-1
V: TRBV4-1

DNA: TGTGCCTGGAGTGGTGCTAACTATGGCTACACCTTC
CDR3: CAWSGANYGYTF
size: few
D: NA
J: TRBJ1-2
V: TRBV30

DNA: TGTGCCAGCGGATCGAGCGGGGCCACCGGGGAGCTGTTTTTT
CDR3: CASGSSGATGELFF
size: NA
D: TRBD2
J: TRBJ2-2
V: TRBV7-2

DNA: TGTGCCAGCAGTTTAAATATACAATCACCCCTCCACTTT
CDR3: CASSLNIQSPLHF
size: few
D: NA
J: TRBJ1-6
V: TRBV12-3/TRBV12-4

DNA: TGTGCCTGGAGTTTTGGTCTGCAGCTAGCCAAAAACATTCAGTACTTC
CDR3: CAWSFGLQLAKNIQYF
size: once
D: NA
J: TRBJ2-4
V: TRBV30

DNA: TGTGCCAGCAGTGCGACAGGGAGAGGCTACACCTTC
CDR3: CASSATGRGYTF
size: few
D: TRBD1
J: TRBJ1-2
V: TRBV6-1

DNA: TGTGCCAGCAGCGAAATACCGAAGACTAGCGGGGCTTCAGATACGCAGTATTTT
CDR3: CASSEIPKTSGASDTQYF
size: many
D: NA
J: TRBJ2-3
V: TRBV21-1

DNA: TGTGCCAGCAGAGCTGGTCGGGACACTGAAGCTTTCTTT
CDR3: CASRAGRDTEAFF
size: many
D: NA
J: TRBJ1-1
V: TRBV6-4

DNA: TGTGCCAGTAATGATGGGAAACTGCAAGAGACCCAGTACTTC
CDR3: CASNDGKLQETQYF
size: NA
D: NA
J: TRBJ2-5
V: TRBV19

DNA: TGTGCCGCTTCCCGGGGGTACAATGAGCAGTTCTTC
CDR3: CAASRGYNEQFF
size: many
D: NA
J: TRBJ2-1
V: TRBV30

DNA: TGTGCCAGCAGTTTTGGTTTGATGAATGGTCAGCCCCAGCATTTT
CDR3: CASSFGLMNGQPQHF
size: many
D: NA
J: TRBJ1-5
V: TRBV12-3/TRBV12-4

DNA: TGTGCCAGCAGCGTGGGACAGCTAAACACCGGGGAGCTGTTTTTT
CDR3: CASSVGQLNTGELFF
size: NA
D: TRBD1
J: TRBJ2-2
V: TRBV5-6

DNA: TGTGCCAGTAGTGTCGGACTAGCGGGGATAAACTACGAGCAGTACTTC
CDR3: CASSVGLAGINYEQYF
size: NA
D: TRBD2
J: TRBJ2-7
V: TRBV19

DNA: TGTGCCAGCAGCAAGTTACCACGGGACAGGAAGCTCTGGGAGCAGTACTTC
CDR3: CASSKLPRDRKLWEQYF
size: few
D: NA
J: TRBJ2-7
V: TRBV21-1

DNA: TGCAGTGCTAGAGATCCGGGGACAGGAAACACTGAAGCTTTCTTT
CDR3: CSARDPGTGNTEAFF
size: few
D: TRBD1
J: TRBJ1-1
V: TRBV20-1